This TCR beta chain originates from a study of cytomegalovirus exposure and HLA in healthy donors. Background on the study: Unique TCRs numbering some 93 million, obtained from HLA-typed donors, made up an early data release.

The PCR made use of 60 Vbeta and 13 Jbeta primers. The data were produced by immunoSEQ multiplex PCR, yet TCRdb's version contains in-frame clones alone and is incomplete. Among about 200,000 clones listed, 82% were seen once. Overall study results and limits: In a later analysis, TCR beta V- and J-gene trimming was associated with a missense DCLRE1C variant. In a later analysis, across HLA loci, associated TCR counts were highest for DRB1, lowest for HLA-C.

About this clone: Its matching antigen is unknown.

Sequencing was carried out using PBMCs. The sequence was obtained from a woman aged 40 to 50 in good health and CMV-seronegative.

The CDR3 region is CASSRGQGGTEAFF. CDR3 nucleotides: TGTGCCAGCAGCCGAGGACAGGGAGGCACTGAAGCTTTCTTT. The chain uses TRBV13 and TRBJ1-1, with 8 bases fitting TRBD1. The CDR3 covers 14 residues. The trim removed 5 bases at V and 4 bases at J, leaving 6 bases unmatched. Per germline, CDR1 PRHDT and CDR2 FYEKMQ (reference sequence).